This section outlines one T cell receptor beta chain sequence together with its context. Its antigen is currently unknown. These data are taken from a study of T cell responses to AZD1222 COVID-19 vaccine. Findings of the study overall: Spike regions recognized by vaccine-associated CD4 TCRs spanned the protein, led by 160-218 and 743-854. A rise in Spike-specific TCR breadth and depth followed two AZD1222 doses.

The repertoire was sequenced with immunoSEQ multiplex PCR; TCRdb's copy has only in-frame clones and lacks some. This sample yields 150,000 to 200,000 clones, of which roughly 94% are seen a single time; about 0.6% belongs to the top ten. Trimming took off 8 bases at V and 6 bases at J, with 8 bases between the two ends. The germline CDR1 and CDR2 sequences are MNHEY and SVGAGI. The CDR3 is 10 amino acids. V usage is TRBV6-5 and J usage is TRBJ2-7; D unclear. The receptor comes from an adult in good health. The sample in question was peripheral blood, obtained on day 0 of AZD1222 vaccination. CDR3 in DNA: TGTGCCAGCCTCCTGGGCGAGCAGTACTTC. It translates to CASLLGEQYF.